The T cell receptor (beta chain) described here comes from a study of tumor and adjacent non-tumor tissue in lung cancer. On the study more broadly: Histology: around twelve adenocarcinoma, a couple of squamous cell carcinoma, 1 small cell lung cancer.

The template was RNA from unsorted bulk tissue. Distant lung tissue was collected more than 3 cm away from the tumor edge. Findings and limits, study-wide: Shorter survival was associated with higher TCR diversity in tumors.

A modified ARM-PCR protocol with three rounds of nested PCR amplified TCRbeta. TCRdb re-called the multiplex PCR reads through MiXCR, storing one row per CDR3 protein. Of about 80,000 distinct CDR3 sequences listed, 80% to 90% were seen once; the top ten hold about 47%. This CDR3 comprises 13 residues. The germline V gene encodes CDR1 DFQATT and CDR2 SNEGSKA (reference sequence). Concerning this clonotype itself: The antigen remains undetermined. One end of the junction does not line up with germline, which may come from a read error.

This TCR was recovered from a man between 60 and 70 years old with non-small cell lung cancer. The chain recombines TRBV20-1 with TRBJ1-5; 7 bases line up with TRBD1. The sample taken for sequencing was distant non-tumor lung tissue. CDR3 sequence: CSVRAQGDQPQHF. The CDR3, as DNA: TGCAGTGTTAGAGCGCAGGGGGACCAGCCCCAGCATTTC.